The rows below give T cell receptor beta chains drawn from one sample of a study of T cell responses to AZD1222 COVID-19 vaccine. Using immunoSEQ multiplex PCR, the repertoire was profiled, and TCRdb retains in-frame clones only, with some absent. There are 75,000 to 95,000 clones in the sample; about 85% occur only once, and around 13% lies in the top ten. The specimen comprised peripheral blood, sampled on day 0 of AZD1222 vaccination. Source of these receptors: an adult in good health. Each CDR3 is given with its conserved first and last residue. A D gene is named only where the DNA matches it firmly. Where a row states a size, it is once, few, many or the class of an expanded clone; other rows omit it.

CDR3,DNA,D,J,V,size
CASSLLLANYGYTF,TGTGCCAGCAGTTTACTTCTTGCTAACTATGGCTACACCTTC,.,TRBJ1-2,TRBV28,few
CASSHSWGGGENYEQYF,TGCGCCAGCAGCCACTCTTGGGGCGGGGGCGAAAACTACGAGCAGTACTTC,.,TRBJ2-7,TRBV4-1,.
CASSRTNANTGELFF,TGTGCCAGCAGCCGGACTAACGCGAACACCGGGGAGCTGTTTTTT,.,TRBJ2-2,TRBV7-9,.
CASTHGTSGQETQYF,TGTGCCAGCACCCACGGGACTAGCGGGCAAGAGACCCAGTACTTC,TRBD2,TRBJ2-5,TRBV9,.
CASSGTGGRMNTEAFF,TGTGCCAGCAGTGGAACAGGGGGAAGGATGAACACTGAAGCTTTCTTT,TRBD1,TRBJ1-1,TRBV6-1,.
CASKSGAGTGELFF,TGTGCCAGCAAGTCGGGGGCGGGCACCGGGGAGCTGTTTTTT,.,TRBJ2-2,TRBV27,.
CATSENRLSNYGYTF,TGTGCCACCAGCGAAAACAGGCTATCTAACTATGGCTACACCTTC,.,TRBJ1-2,TRBV15,.
CASSPLADQNYGYTF,TGTGCCAGCTCACCATTGGCAGACCAAAACTATGGCTACACCTTC,.,TRBJ1-2,TRBV18,few
CASSLMGTQYF,TGTGCCAGCAGCTTGATGGGTACGCAGTATTTT,.,TRBJ2-3,TRBV7-2,.
CASSEAWGINSPLHF,TGTGCCAGCAGTGAAGCCTGGGGCATTAATTCACCCCTCCACTTT,.,TRBJ1-6,TRBV6-1,.
CASSIRENTEAFF,TGCGCCAGCTCAATTCGGGAGAACACTGAAGCTTTCTTT,.,TRBJ1-1,TRBV5-1,.
CASSYSGENTGELFF,TGTGCCAGCAGTTACTCCGGGGAAAACACCGGGGAGCTGTTTTTT,.,TRBJ2-2,TRBV6-2/TRBV6-3,.
CASSLGGPDYNEQFF,TGTGCCAGCAGCTTAGGGGGGCCAGATTACAATGAGCAGTTCTTC,.,TRBJ2-1,TRBV7-3,once
CSASVDPSTDTQYF,TGCAGTGCTAGTGTAGACCCAAGCACAGATACGCAGTATTTT,.,TRBJ2-3,TRBV20-1,.
CASSPGTSGSNGVFF,TGTGCCAGCAGCCCCGGGACTAGCGGATCAAACGGAGTGTTTTTT,TRBD2,TRBJ2-2,TRBV11-1,.
CSVGVARSGELFF,TGCAGCGTTGGGGTAGCGAGGTCCGGGGAGCTGTTTTTT,.,TRBJ2-2,TRBV29-1,.
CASSRLAGVNEQFF,TGTGCCAGCAGCCGACTAGCGGGGGTTAATGAGCAGTTCTTC,TRBD2,TRBJ2-1,TRBV9,.
CASSSGTSSFEDTQYF,TGTGCCAGCAGCTCTGGGACTAGCTCATTCGAAGATACGCAGTATTTT,TRBD2,TRBJ2-3,TRBV28,.
CASSYQSGGRSPLHF,TGTGCCAGCAGTTACCAGTCGGGGGGGCGGTCACCCCTCCACTTT,.,TRBJ1-6,TRBV6-5,once
CASSIQGAREQFF,TGTGCCAGCAGCATACAGGGGGCGCGAGAGCAGTTCTTC,TRBD1,TRBJ2-1,TRBV7-3,.
CASSPLGRIRSQAREKLFF,TGCGCCAGCAGCCCCCTTGGGCGGATCCGGTCCCAAGCTCGGGAAAAACTGTTTTTT,.,TRBJ1-4,TRBV5-1,.
CASSSGTARQAFF,TGTGCCAGCAGTTCCGGGACAGCCAGGCAAGCTTTCTTT,TRBD1,TRBJ1-1,TRBV6-5,.
CASSSLAGGQPDTQYF,TGTGCCAGCAGTTCCTTAGCGGGGGGACAGCCAGATACGCAGTATTTT,TRBD2,TRBJ2-3,TRBV27,.
CASSLRPWAEAFF,TGTGCCAGCAGCCTAAGACCGTGGGCTGAAGCTTTCTTT,.,TRBJ1-1,TRBV5-6,.
CASSRGTGYREETQYF,TGCGCCAGCAGCAGAGGGACGGGCTATCGAGAGGAGACCCAGTACTTC,.,TRBJ2-5,TRBV5-1,.
CASSQGPSQPQHF,TGCGCCAGCAGCCAGGGGCCCAGCCAGCCCCAGCATTTT,.,TRBJ1-5,TRBV4-3,.
CASSQRQGDEQYF,TGCGCCAGCAGCCAAAGACAGGGAGACGAGCAGTACTTC,TRBD1,TRBJ2-7,TRBV4-3,.
CASSRRVGDGYTF,TGTGCCAGCAGTCGACGCGTCGGGGATGGCTACACCTTC,.,TRBJ1-2,TRBV27,.
CAWTSGIFYEQYF,TGTGCCTGGACCTCTGGTATTTTCTACGAGCAGTACTTC,.,TRBJ2-7,TRBV30,.
CASSLWAVVSGNQPQHF,TGTGCCAGCAGCTTATGGGCGGTGGTGAGCGGCAATCAGCCCCAGCATTTT,.,TRBJ1-5,TRBV7-2,.
CASSFPRLGGSPLHF,TGTGCCAGCAGCTTCCCCCGTCTTGGGGGTTCACCCCTCCACTTT,.,TRBJ1-6,TRBV7-9,.
CASNSLTGHRTRSYEQYF,TGTGCCAGCAATTCCCTGACGGGACACCGCACCCGATCCTACGAGCAGTACTTC,.,TRBJ2-7,TRBV6-9,.
CASSHDGTGANYGYTF,TGCGCCAGCAGCCATGACGGGACGGGAGCTAACTATGGCTACACCTTC,.,TRBJ1-2,TRBV4-1,.
CASSYRRGDFDQPQHF,TGTGCCAGCAGTTACCGGCGGGGGGACTTCGATCAGCCCCAGCATTTT,.,TRBJ1-5,TRBV6-2/TRBV6-3,.
CASSLDSDTQYF,TGCGCCAGCAGCTTGGATTCAGATACGCAGTATTTT,.,TRBJ2-3,TRBV5-1,once
CASIRDLGNEQFF,TGTGCCAGCATTCGGGACCTGGGCAATGAGCAGTTCTTC,.,TRBJ2-1,TRBV2,.
CASSRTPDMNQPQHF,TGTGCCAGTAGTAGAACGCCAGATATGAATCAGCCCCAGCATTTT,.,TRBJ1-5,TRBV19,.
CASSDSPSGGGNTIYF,TGTGCCAGCAGTGACTCCCCATCAGGGGGGGGTAACACCATATATTTT,TRBD1,TRBJ1-3,TRBV6-4,few
CASSQELAGEAFF,TGCGCCAGCAGCCAAGAACTGGCGGGCGAAGCTTTCTTT,.,TRBJ1-1,TRBV4-1,few
CASSLIVGGGTEAFF,TGTGCCAGCAGCTTAATAGTGGGAGGGGGAACTGAAGCTTTCTTT,.,TRBJ1-1,TRBV7-3,.
CASSQDNGQVAYEQYF,TGTGCCAGCAGCCAAGATAATGGGCAGGTAGCCTACGAGCAGTACTTC,.,TRBJ2-7,TRBV3-1/TRBV3-2,.
CASNSPSSGSKNQPQHF,TGTGCCAGCAATTCCCCGTCAAGTGGCTCAAAGAATCAGCCCCAGCATTTT,.,TRBJ1-5,TRBV2,few
CASSPRWDEQFF,TGTGCCAGCAGCCCCCGTTGGGATGAGCAGTTCTTC,.,TRBJ2-1,TRBV7-2,.
CASTSRWGSNQPQHF,TGTGCCAGCACGAGCAGGTGGGGGTCAAATCAGCCCCAGCATTTT,.,TRBJ1-5,TRBV27,.
CASTPSARYDYNEQFF,TGTGCCAGTACCCCCTCGGCCAGGTACGATTACAATGAGCAGTTCTTC,.,TRBJ2-1,TRBV19,.
CASSNLNTEAFF,TGTGCCAGCAGTAATTTGAACACTGAAGCTTTCTTT,.,TRBJ1-1,TRBV6-1,.
CASSLGLAGSAYNEQFF,TGCGCCAGCAGCTTGGGACTAGCGGGGTCCGCCTACAATGAGCAGTTCTTC,TRBD2,TRBJ2-1,TRBV5-1,medium-sized
CASSQQGGGAHEQFF,TGTGCCAGCAGCCAACAGGGCGGGGGGGCACATGAGCAGTTCTTC,TRBD2,TRBJ2-1,TRBV3-1/TRBV3-2,once
CASSIVLGQGGYEQYF,TGTGCCAGTAGTATAGTCCTCGGACAGGGCGGCTACGAGCAGTACTTC,TRBD1,TRBJ2-7,TRBV19,.
CASSRSDAGAHEQFF,TGTGCCAGTAGTAGGTCCGACGCCGGGGCCCATGAGCAGTTCTTC,.,TRBJ2-1,TRBV19,.
CASSVSPGGSLTGELFF,TGTGCTAGCAGCGTATCTCCCGGCGGGAGCCTTACCGGGGAGCTGTTTTTT,TRBD2,TRBJ2-2,TRBV7-7,.
CASSPLGGVAYNEQFF,TGTGCCAGCAGCCCTCTGGGAGGGGTGGCCTACAATGAGCAGTTCTTC,TRBD2,TRBJ2-1,TRBV28,.
CASSQGGQGTYRGEQYF,TGCGCCAGCAGCCAAGGCGGACAGGGTACATACCGGGGGGAGCAGTACTTC,TRBD1,TRBJ2-7,TRBV4-3,.
CATSDSSRGQWEKLFF,TGTGCCACCAGTGACTCCTCCAGGGGGCAATGGGAAAAACTGTTTTTT,TRBD1,TRBJ1-4,TRBV24-1,.
CASSLSRGYYGYTF,TGTGCCAGCAGCTTAAGCCGGGGATACTATGGCTACACCTTC,.,TRBJ1-2,TRBV11-2,few
CASSFTRGPAEAFF,TGTGCCAGCAGTTTTACCAGGGGGCCGGCTGAAGCTTTCTTT,TRBD1,TRBJ1-1,TRBV27,once
CASSPGQQLYNEQFF,TGTGCCAGCAGTCCCGGACAGCAACTCTACAATGAGCAGTTCTTC,.,TRBJ2-1,TRBV6-5,.